Each of the 31 T cell receptor beta chains below was sequenced from the same sample in a study of cytomegalovirus exposure and HLA in healthy donors. Amplification used 60 Vbeta primers and 13 Jbeta primers. Sequencing was performed with immunoSEQ multiplex PCR; in TCRdb, only in-frame clones are kept and a portion is missing. The sample includes roughly 180,000 clones, around four fifths of them seen just once. What was sequenced was PBMCs. These receptor sequences come from a man younger than 45 in good health and CMV-seronegative.

This clone was seen just once. The DNA is left out, because the CDR3 cannot be placed on it with certainty; the CDR3 is given as TCRdb lists it. The chain combines TRBV5-6 with TRBJ1-2; the table gives TRBD1 as D, unverified against the DNA. The CDR3 region is 19 residues in length, termini included. CDR1 is SGHDT, CDR2 YYEEEE, per germline. The CDR3 loop reads CASSFGQGIRTASLYGYTF.

This chain links TRBV4-1 with TRBJ2-1; perhaps TRBD1 as D (6 bases). The germline V and J ends were trimmed by 1 base and 8 bases, with 12 bases remaining between them. CDR1 is MGHRA and CDR2 is YSYEKL in the germline V gene. The CDR3 spans 14 residues. The CDR3 sequence is CASSQVVRGDEQFF. The CDR3 coding sequence is TGCGCCAGCAGCCAAGTAGTCAGGGGCGATGAGCAGTTCTTC.

The CDR3: CASSLFMLQGSSSGANVLTF. In DNA form, the CDR3 reads TGTGCCAGCAGCTTATTTATGTTACAGGGGAGTTCCTCTGGGGCCAACGTCCTGACTTTC. V and J are TRBV7-8 and TRBJ2-6, with 7 bases lining up with TRBD1. Trimming removed 2 bases from V and 0 bases from J; junction bases left unmatched: 13. The CDR3 covers 20 residues. Germline V CDR1 and CDR2: SGHVS, FQNEAQ.

This chain links TRBV30 with TRBJ2-3; 9 bases are shared with TRBD2. The germline gives CDR1 GTSNPN, CDR2 SVGIG (reference sequence). CDR3 length: 15 residues. V lost 8 bases, J lost 1 base, and 10 bases stayed unmatched. CDR3 protein: CATDRAGGRTDTQYF. CDR3 nucleotides: TGTGCCACCGATCGGGCGGGGGGGCGCACAGATACGCAGTATTTT.

This clone showed up just a few times. The chain is built from TRBV28 and TRBJ1-4, with D tentatively TRBD1 (6 bases). This CDR3 has 15 residues. V lost 5 bases and J 5 bases, leaving 15 bases between the germline ends. CDR1 is MDHEN and CDR2 is SYDVKM in the germline V gene. This chain's CDR3 is CASSAFGQMNEKLFF. In DNA form, the CDR3 reads TGTGCCAGCAGTGCGTTTGGACAGATGAATGAAAAACTGTTTTTT.

This chain connects TRBV28 to TRBJ2-1, with D possibly TRBD1 on 5 matching bases. The V gene's germline CDR1 is MDHEN and CDR2 SYDVKM. With 1 base removed from V and 9 bases from J, the gap between germline ends came to 7 bases. The CDR3 sequence is 12 residues long. The CDR3 nucleotides read TGTGCCAGCAGTTTATTAAGGGGTGAGCAGTTCTTC. It codes for CASSLLRGEQFF.

The CDR3: CASSSGSGLADEQFF. The CDR3 DNA is TGTGCCAGCAGCTCCGGGTCGGGACTAGCCGATGAGCAGTTCTTC. The chain carries TRBV7-3 and TRBJ2-1, with 9 bases identical to TRBD2. Germline-derived CDR1 and CDR2 are SGHTA and FQGTGA. V was pared by 4 bases and J by 8 bases, with 9 bases of the junction left unmatched. This CDR3 region has 15 residues.

This clone was observed a few times. The DNA of the CDR3 is TGTGCCAGCAGGCACCCCGGGACAGGGAAGTACGAGCAGTACTTC. As protein: CASRHPGTGKYEQYF. The chain joins TRBV6-1 to TRBJ2-7; 9 bases are shared with TRBD1. After removal of 6 bases from V and 4 bases from J, the junction contained 10 bases not matched to a gene. The germline V gene has CDR1 MNHNS and CDR2 SASEGT. This CDR3 comprises 15 residues.

This CDR3 is CASSLNTAGGANEQFF. The CDR3 DNA follows: TGTGCCAGCAGCTTAAACACAGCGGGAGGGGCCAATGAGCAGTTCTTC. The chain carries TRBV7-2 and TRBJ2-1; 10 positions match TRBD2. The V gene end was trimmed by 2 bases and the J gene end by 6 bases; junction bases not matched to a gene: 7. Germline CDR1 reads SGHTA; CDR2 reads FQGNSA. This CDR3 contains 16 residues.

The genes are TRBV21-1 and TRBJ1-6; the D call of TRBD1 is as the table states it, not checked on the DNA. TRBV21-1 is recorded as a pseudogene. The CDR3 spans 17 residues. The CDR3 is CASRPSGDREGDSPLHF. The DNA of the CDR3 is TGTGCCAGCAGGCCTTCGGGGGACAGGGAAGGCGATTCACCCCTCCACTTT.

V gene TRBV19 combines with J gene TRBJ2-7; D is perhaps TRBD1 (6 bases). CDR3 length equals 15 residues. CDR1 is LNHDA, CDR2 SQIVND, per germline (reference sequence). V lost 7 bases and J lost 2, with 18 bases in between. The CDR3 region has the DNA TGTGCCAGTACCAAAGCGACAGGACGAACCTACGAGCAGTACTTC. Translation gives CASTKATGRTYEQYF.

The chain carries TRBV27 and TRBJ2-7, with 8 positions matching TRBD2. The CDR3 length is 14 residues. Trimming took 5 bases from V and 2 from J; bases not matched to a gene: 5. The germline CDR1 and CDR2 sequences are MNHEY and SMNVEV (reference sequence). The CDR3 DNA reads as TGTGCCAGCAGTCCCACTAGCGGAACCTACGAGCAGTACTTC. Protein: CASSPTSGTYEQYF.

The chain combines TRBV7-2 with TRBJ2-5; D remains ambiguous. With 1 base removed from V and 4 bases from J, the gap between germline ends came to 16 bases. From germline, CDR1 is SGHTA and CDR2 FQGNSA. The CDR3 is made up of 16 amino acids. The chain's CDR3 is CASSLGPSPPVETQYF. CDR3 nucleotide sequence: TGTGCCAGCAGCTTAGGCCCGTCTCCCCCAGTAGAGACCCAGTACTTC. Full variable domain (missing parts from reference TRBV7-2 and TRBJ2-5): GAGVSQSPSNKVTEKGKDVELRCDPISGHTALYWYRQSLGQGLEFLIYFQGNSAPDKSGLPSDRFSAERTGGSVSTLTIQRTQQEDSAVYLCASSLGPSPPVETQYFGPGTRLLVL.

The rearrangement uses TRBV7-2 and TRBJ2-2; TRBD1 aligns across 8 bases. V dropped 6 bases and J dropped 1; count of bases not matched to a gene: 4. Looked up from germline, CDR1 is SGHTA and CDR2 is FQGNSA. The CDR3 is 15 residues long. DNA for the CDR3: TGTGCCAGCAGACCCGGGACAGGGAACACCGGGGAGCTGTTTTTT. Encoded protein: CASRPGTGNTGELFF.

The rearrangement links TRBV2 to TRBJ2-1; 14 bases fit TRBD2. The CDR3 extends over 15 amino acids. Germline CDR1 and CDR2: SNHLY and FYNNEI. The ends lost 5 bases at V and 11 bases at J; junction bases unmatched: 8. The CDR3 here is CASSSSTSGRAKQFF. The CDR3 DNA is TGTGCCAGCAGTTCCTCGACTAGCGGGAGGGCCAAGCAGTTCTTC. Looking up the rest from reference TRBV2 and TRBJ2-1 gives the full variable domain: EPEVTQTPSHQVTQMGQEVILRCVPISNHLYFYWYRQILGQKVEFLVSFYNNEISEKSEIFDDQFSVERPDGSNFTLKIRSTKLEDSAMYFCASSSSTSGRAKQFFGPGTRLTVL.

V and J are TRBV19 and TRBJ1-4, with 7 bases aligning to TRBD1. The CDR3 consists of 16 residues. Germline trimming cut 0 bases from V and 7 bases from J; bases unmatched to any gene: 8. Germline V lookup: CDR1 LNHDA, CDR2 SQIVND (reference sequence). CDR3 DNA: TGTGCCAGTAGTATAGAGACAGGGTTGGAGCGTGAAAAACTGTTTTTT. Translation: CASSIETGLEREKLFF.

The chain is built from TRBV5-1 and TRBJ2-3; weak D call: TRBD2 (5 bases). The germline gives CDR1 SGHRS, CDR2 YFSETQ. V was shortened by 2 bases and J by 1 base, with 11 bases between the two germline ends. The CDR3 has 15 amino acids. The CDR3 here is CASSFMEEGTDTQYF. The CDR3 nucleotides read TGCGCCAGCAGCTTCATGGAGGAGGGCACAGATACGCAGTATTTT.

The chain has TRBV14 and TRBJ1-1, with D perhaps TRBD1 (6 bases). The V end was cut by 4 bases, the J end by 1 base, with 13 bases between. The germline gives CDR1 SGHDN, CDR2 FVKESK. The CDR3 is made up of 15 amino acids. The CDR3: CASSPPGTQNTEAFF. The CDR3 DNA is TGTGCCAGCAGCCCGCCCGGGACACAGAACACTGAAGCTTTCTTT.

The chain uses TRBV5-1 and TRBJ2-2, with D perhaps matching TRBD2 (5 bases). Germline V CDR1 and CDR2: SGHRS, YFSETQ. The CDR3 totals 14 residues. Trimming removed 2 bases at V and 1 base at J, with 6 bases between. The chain's CDR3 is CASSFGVNTGELFF. The CDR3 bases are TGCGCCAGCAGCTTCGGGGTGAACACCGGGGAGCTGTTTTTT.

The rearrangement joins TRBV6-6 to TRBJ1-6; 7 nucleotides line up with TRBD1. The V and J ends lost 6 bases and 7 bases, in that order; junction bases with no gene match: 3. The CDR3 length is 13 residues. Germline V CDR1 and CDR2: MNHNY, SVGAGI (reference sequence). The CDR3 spells CASRWDRNSPLHF. The CDR3 bases are TGTGCCAGCAGATGGGACAGAAATTCACCCCTCCACTTT.

The chain recombines TRBV7-9 with TRBJ2-1; D is ambiguous. The CDR3 covers 12 residues. Germline loops: CDR1 SEHNR, CDR2 FQNEAQ (reference sequence). V lost 1 base, J lost 7 bases, and 5 bases lay in between. The CDR3 region has the DNA TGTGCCAGCAGCTTAGAACGGAATGAGCAGTTCTTC. Protein product: CASSLERNEQFF.

The V gene is TRBV4-2, the J gene TRBJ2-5, with 7 bases matching TRBD2. Per the germline V gene, CDR1 is LGHNA and CDR2 is YNFKEQ. J gave up 2 bases and V 3 bases, and 9 bases lay outside the gene matches. This CDR3 spans 16 amino acids. CDR3 residues: CASSQDDWRGQETQYF. The DNA of the CDR3 is TGTGCCAGCAGCCAGGATGATTGGCGGGGGCAAGAGACCCAGTACTTC.

This clone was recorded once. V and J are TRBV7-8 and TRBJ1-2, with a possible D match to TRBD1 (5 bases). V was shortened by 5 bases and J by 3 bases, with 16 bases between the two germline ends. This CDR3 has 15 residues. Germline CDR1 is SGHVS and CDR2 is FQNEAQ. The CDR3 region is CASSPPGLRDYGYTF. CDR3 in DNA: TGTGCCAGCAGCCCTCCGGGACTGAGGGACTATGGCTACACCTTC.

This chain connects TRBV28 to TRBJ2-3, with TRBD2 matching over 8 bases. The V gene end was trimmed by 3 bases and the J gene end by 2 bases; junction bases not matched to a gene: 4. This CDR3 has 15 amino acids. Germline assignment: CDR1 MDHEN and CDR2 SYDVKM. As DNA, the CDR3 is TGTGCCAGCAGTTTTCGCGGGGGGTCCACAGATACGCAGTATTTT. Translation: CASSFRGGSTDTQYF. The whole variable domain, filled in from reference TRBV28 and TRBJ2-3, reads DVKVTQSSRYLVKRTGEKVFLECVQDMDHENMFWYRQDPGLGLRLIYFSYDVKMKEKGDIPEGYSVSREKKERFSLILESASTNQTSMYLCASSFRGGSTDTQYFGPGTRLTVL.

The gene calls are TRBV28 and TRBJ1-3, with D uncertain. CDR1 is MDHEN and CDR2 is SYDVKM in the germline V gene. Trimming shortened V by 6 bases and J by 0 bases, and 15 bases separated the two germline ends. The CDR3 has 16 residues. The CDR3 sequence is CASSPPTGSSGNTIYF. As DNA, the CDR3 is TGTGCCAGCAGCCCCCCCACGGGAAGCTCTGGAAACACCATATATTTT.

As to this clone: Other DNA sequences of this sample code for an identical CDR3. This sequence joins TRBV30 and TRBJ2-7; the match to TRBD1 covers 7 bases. V lost 0 bases and J lost 4; bases outside the gene matches: 0. Germline V gene data show CDR1 as GTSNPN and CDR2 as SVGIG (reference sequence). This CDR3 has 12 residues. CDR3 bases: TGTGCCTGGAGTGTACAGGGGTACGAGCAGTACTTC. Amino acids: CAWSVQGYEQYF.

This rearrangement joins TRBV4-3 to TRBJ2-5, with D uncertain. TRBJ2-7 explains the end of the DNA better; the J call may be wrong. This CDR3 is 13 amino acids long. Germline CDR1 is LGHNA and CDR2 is YSLEER. Written as DNA, the CDR3 is TGCGCCAGCAGCCGCGAAAGCTCCTACGAGCAGTACTTC. It codes for CASSRESSYEQYF.

The V and J genes are TRBV7-8 and TRBJ2-7, with 9 bases lining up with TRBD1. This CDR3 comprises 15 residues. Germline CDR1 SGHVS, CDR2 FQNEAQ. The V and J ends lost 1 base and 1 base, in that order; junction bases with no gene match: 2. The CDR3 region is CASSLGTGESYEQYF. DNA of the CDR3: TGTGCCAGCAGCTTAGGGACAGGGGAATCCTACGAGCAGTACTTC.

The chain uses TRBV25-1 and TRBJ2-1; 7 bases match TRBD1. The V segment lost 3 bases and the J segment 9 bases; nucleotides outside the gene matches: 5. The CDR3 sequence is 13 residues long. Germline CDR1 reads MGHDK; CDR2 reads SYGVNS. DNA of the CDR3: TGTGCCAGCAGTGATCCACAGGGGTTTGAGCAGTTCTTC. It encodes CASSDPQGFEQFF.

The chain uses TRBV5-1 and TRBJ2-1; 10 bases align to TRBD2. J gave up 10 bases and V 8 bases, and 15 bases lay outside the gene matches. CDR1 and CDR2 from the germline V gene are SGHRS and YFSETQ. CDR3 size: 15 residues. CDR3 protein: CASKSLAGVGGEQFF. The CDR3 DNA follows: TGCGCCAGTAAATCCCTAGCGGGAGTGGGTGGGGAGCAGTTCTTC. Full variable domain (missing parts from reference TRBV5-1 and TRBJ2-1): KAGVTQTPRYLIKTRGQQVTLSCSPISGHRSVSWYQQTPGQGLQFLFEYFSETQRNKGNFPGRFSGRQFSNSRSEMNVSTLELGDSALYLCASKSLAGVGGEQFFGPGTRLTVL.

This clone was seen only a few times. The chain is built from TRBV29-1 and TRBJ2-7, with TRBD2 matching 8 bases. This CDR3 is 17 amino acids long. The trim removed 4 bases at V and 3 bases at J, leaving 17 bases unmatched. The germline gives CDR1 SQVTM, CDR2 ANQGSEA. The CDR3 loop is CSVGIRNSGAQGYEQYF. The CDR3 DNA reads TGCAGCGTTGGAATCCGGAATAGCGGGGCCCAGGGCTACGAGCAGTACTTC.